One sample yielded the 25 T cell receptor beta chains listed below, sequenced in a study of T cells expressing NK-cell markers. Reprocessing the 5' RACE reads, TCRdb reports a single entry for every CDR3 protein and omits DNA. This repertoire includes roughly 450,000 distinct CDR3 sequences. The sample consisted of blood T cells: a sorted CD56 or NKG2C T cell subset, CD4+ or CD8+ T cells, or bulk PBMC T cells (not recorded which). These receptors were obtained from a woman aged 45 to 65 in good health.

The chain recombines TRBV10-3 with TRBJ2-1. This CDR3 is 11 amino acids long. CDR1 is ENHRY and CDR2 is SYGVKD in the germline V gene. The CDR3 loop is CASRKDNEQFF.

The chain employs TRBV5-1 and TRBJ2-5; TCRdb indicates TRBD2, and absent DNA this call remains unverified. The germline gives CDR1 SGHRS, CDR2 YFSETQ. The CDR3 is 14 amino acids. The CDR3 loop reads CASSLTSQQETQYF.

The chain recombines TRBV11-3 with TRBJ1-6; the D gene TCRdb calls, TRBD1, cannot be checked with no DNA. CDR1 and CDR2 (germline): SGHNT, YENEEA. CDR3 length equals 16 residues. CDR3 protein: CASSDLRTGSTLTLHF.

This chain connects TRBV7-8 to TRBJ2-2; TCRdb outputs TRBD1, but without DNA this stays unchecked. The germline gives CDR1 SGHVS, CDR2 FQNEAQ. The CDR3 totals 14 residues. The CDR3 sequence is CASSVRDTYGELFF.

This chain connects TRBV10-3 to TRBJ2-7. CDR1 and CDR2 (germline): ENHRY, SYGVKD. CDR3 length equals 13 residues. The CDR3 protein is CAINLDLANEQYF.

CDR3 in amino acids: CSAREGTSKGTQYF. The rearrangement links TRBV20-1 to TRBJ2-3; the TRBD2 assignment by TCRdb is unverifiable without DNA. The CDR3 is made up of 14 amino acids. Per germline, CDR1 DFQATT and CDR2 SNEGSKA (reference sequence).

The chain uses TRBV5-1 and TRBJ2-3; TCRdb designates TRBD1, a call that cannot be tested without DNA. Germline V gene lookup returns CDR1 SGHRS and CDR2 YFSETQ. This CDR3 region has 17 residues. CDR3 in amino acids: CASSLERTGGRTDTQYF. The full variable domain, rest sourced from reference TRBV5-1 and TRBJ2-3, is KAGVTQTPRYLIKTRGQQVTLSCSPISGHRSVSWYQQTPGQGLQFLFEYFSETQRNKGNFPGRFSGRQFSNSRSEMNVSTLELGDSALYLCASSLERTGGRTDTQYFGPGTRLTVL.

The rearrangement uses TRBV29-1 and TRBJ2-3; TCRdb calls TRBD2, which cannot be checked without DNA. This CDR3 has 14 residues. Germline V lookup: CDR1 SQVTM, CDR2 ANQGSEA. This chain's CDR3 is CSVAWRDSTDTQYF.

The chain uses TRBV18 and TRBJ2-5; TCRdb names TRBD2, which stays unverified in the absence of DNA. Germline loops: CDR1 KGHSH, CDR2 LQKENI. The CDR3 sequence is 16 residues long. The CDR3 is CASSPEISGSEETQYF.

J is TRBJ2-5 and V is TRBV12-3 or TRBV12-4; checking the TCRdb D call of TRBD2 is not possible without DNA. The CDR3 sequence is 15 residues long. This CDR3 reads CASSRTSGSPGSQYF.

The V gene is TRBV12-3 or TRBV12-4, the J gene TRBJ2-2; TCRdb lists TRBD2, though no DNA is available to test this call. This CDR3 has 14 amino acids. CDR3 amino acids: CASSQTKATGELFF.

The chain combines TRBV5-1 with TRBJ2-7; TCRdb proposes TRBD1, but this gene call is untestable without DNA. The CDR3 sequence is 14 residues long. Germline CDR1 SGHRS, CDR2 YFSETQ. The CDR3 spells CASSLFQGAAEQYF.

J is TRBJ1-1 and V is TRBV2; without DNA, the TCRdb call of TRBD1 cannot be checked. Per germline, CDR1 SNHLY and CDR2 FYNNEI. This CDR3 region has 13 residues. CDR3 protein: CASTIKQQGQAFF.

The chain is built from TRBV11-2 and TRBJ2-6; the D gene TCRdb calls, TRBD2, cannot be checked with no DNA. Germline CDR1 is SGHAT and CDR2 is FQNNGV. The CDR3 is 16 residues long. The CDR3 sequence: CASSSRAHSGANVLTF.

This rearrangement joins TRBV29-1 to TRBJ2-3; no DNA is available, so the TRBD1 call from TCRdb remains unchecked. The germline gives CDR1 SQVTM, CDR2 ANQGSEA. The CDR3 is made up of 13 amino acids. CDR3 sequence reads: CSVPPPGRDTQYF.

The V gene is TRBV6-5, the J gene TRBJ2-1; TCRdb designates TRBD1, a call that cannot be tested without DNA. The germline gives CDR1 MNHEY, CDR2 SVGAGI. The CDR3 is made up of 13 amino acids. CDR3 in amino acids: CASSRTGVGEQFF.

CDR3: CASSHRAETQYF. This chain joins TRBV3-1 and TRBJ2-5. Germline V gene data show CDR1 as LGHDT and CDR2 as YNNKEL (reference sequence). The CDR3 is 12 residues long.

The chain combines TRBV20-1 with TRBJ1-2; TCRdb names TRBD1, which stays unverified in the absence of DNA. Germline V gives CDR1 DFQATT, CDR2 SNEGSKA (reference sequence). This CDR3 comprises 14 residues. This CDR3 reads CSATRARGKDGYTF.

The chain employs TRBV10-3 and TRBJ2-3; lacking DNA, the TRBD2 call made by TCRdb goes unchecked. The CDR3 length is 19 residues. In germline, CDR1 is ENHRY, CDR2 SYGVKD. CDR3 sequence: CAISEVGLAGVPFGDTQYF.

This rearrangement joins TRBV29-1 to TRBJ2-1; TCRdb proposes TRBD1, but this gene call is untestable without DNA. The CDR3 length is 15 residues. The germline V gene has CDR1 SQVTM and CDR2 ANQGSEA. This chain's CDR3 is CSVGPGGGGRDEQFF.

The chain employs TRBV24-1 and TRBJ2-1; TCRdb's D call, TRBD2, is unchecked because there is no DNA. CDR3 length: 11 amino acids. Germline V lookup: CDR1 KGHDR, CDR2 SFDVKD. The CDR3 reads CASSAGFLQFF.

The V call is TRBV12-3 or TRBV12-4, the J call TRBJ2-3. This CDR3 is built from 16 residues. This chain's CDR3 is CASSKRETPGTDTQYF.

This chain links TRBV18 with TRBJ2-1; TCRdb designates TRBD2, a call that cannot be tested without DNA. The CDR3 is 18 amino acids. Germline V lookup: CDR1 KGHSH, CDR2 LQKENI. The CDR3 loop reads CASSPLPLGTSGRNEQFF.

This chain connects TRBV28 to TRBJ1-2. The CDR3 loop spans 14 amino acids. Germline lookup yields CDR1 MDHEN and CDR2 SYDVKM. The CDR3: CASSPADGDYGYTF.

V gene TRBV29-1 combines with J gene TRBJ2-4. The CDR3 covers 13 residues. The germline V gene has CDR1 SQVTM and CDR2 ANQGSEA. The CDR3 is CSVADIVKNIQYF.